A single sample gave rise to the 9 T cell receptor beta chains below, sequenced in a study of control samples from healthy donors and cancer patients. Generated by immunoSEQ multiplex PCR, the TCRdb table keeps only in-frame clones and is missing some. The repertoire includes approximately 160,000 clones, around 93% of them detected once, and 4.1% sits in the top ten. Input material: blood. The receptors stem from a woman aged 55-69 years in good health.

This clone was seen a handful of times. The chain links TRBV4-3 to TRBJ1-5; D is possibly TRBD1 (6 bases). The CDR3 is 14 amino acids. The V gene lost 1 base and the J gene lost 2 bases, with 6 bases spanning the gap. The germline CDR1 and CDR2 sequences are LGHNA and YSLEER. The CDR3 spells CASSQGQGNQPQHF. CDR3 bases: TGCGCCAGCAGCCAAGGACAGGGCAATCAGCCCCAGCATTTT.

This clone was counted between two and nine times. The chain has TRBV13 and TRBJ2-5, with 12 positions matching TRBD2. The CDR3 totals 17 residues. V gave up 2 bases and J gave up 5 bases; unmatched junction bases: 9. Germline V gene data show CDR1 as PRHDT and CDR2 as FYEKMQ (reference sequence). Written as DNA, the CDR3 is TGTGCCAGCAGCTTATACTCTAGCGGGGGGGCCCGTGAGACCCAGTACTTC. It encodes CASSLYSSGGARETQYF.

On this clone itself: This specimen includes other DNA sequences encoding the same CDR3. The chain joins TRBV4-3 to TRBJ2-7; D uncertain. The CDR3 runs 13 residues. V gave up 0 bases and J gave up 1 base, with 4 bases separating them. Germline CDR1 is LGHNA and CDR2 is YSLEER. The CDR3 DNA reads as TGCGCCAGCAGCCAAGACAGGTCCTACGAGCAGTACTTC. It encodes CASSQDRSYEQYF.

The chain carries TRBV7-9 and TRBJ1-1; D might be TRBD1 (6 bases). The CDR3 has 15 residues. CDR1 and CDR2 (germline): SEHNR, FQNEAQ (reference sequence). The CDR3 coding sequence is TGTGCAAAAGTCCCTATTGGGGGGCTCAGCACTGAAGCTTTCTTT. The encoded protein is CAKVPIGGLSTEAFF.

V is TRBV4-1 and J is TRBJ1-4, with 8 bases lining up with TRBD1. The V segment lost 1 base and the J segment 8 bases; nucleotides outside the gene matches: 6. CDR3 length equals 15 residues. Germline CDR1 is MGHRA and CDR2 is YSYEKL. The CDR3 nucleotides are TGCGCCAGCAGCCAAGGATGGGACAGGAGCGAAAAACTGTTTTTT. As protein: CASSQGWDRSEKLFF.

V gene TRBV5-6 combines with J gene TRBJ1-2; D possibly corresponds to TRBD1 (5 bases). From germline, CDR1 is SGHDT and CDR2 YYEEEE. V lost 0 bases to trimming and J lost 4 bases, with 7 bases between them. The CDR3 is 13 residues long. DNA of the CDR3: TGTGCCAGCAGCTTGGGAGGGGCCTATGGCTACACCTTC. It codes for CASSLGGAYGYTF.

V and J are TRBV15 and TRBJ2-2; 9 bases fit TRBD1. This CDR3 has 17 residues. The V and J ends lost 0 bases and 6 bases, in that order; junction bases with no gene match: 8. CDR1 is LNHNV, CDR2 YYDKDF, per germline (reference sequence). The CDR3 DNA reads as TGTGCCACCAGCAGAGATCGACAGGACAGGGGTTCCGGGGAGCTGTTTTTT. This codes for CATSRDRQDRGSGELFF.

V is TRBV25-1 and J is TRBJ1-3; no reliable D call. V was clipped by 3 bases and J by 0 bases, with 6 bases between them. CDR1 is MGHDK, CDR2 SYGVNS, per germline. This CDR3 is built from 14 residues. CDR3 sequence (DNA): TGTGCCAGCAGTGACGTTCACTCTGGAAACACCATATATTTT. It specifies CASSDVHSGNTIYF.

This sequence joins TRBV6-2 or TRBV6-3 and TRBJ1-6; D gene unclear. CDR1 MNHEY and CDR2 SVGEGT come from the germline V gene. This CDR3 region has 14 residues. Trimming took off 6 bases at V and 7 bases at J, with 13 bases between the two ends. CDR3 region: CASSLRSSNSPLHF. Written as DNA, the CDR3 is TGTGCCAGCAGCCTCAGGAGCTCAAATTCACCCCTCCACTTT.